This T cell receptor (beta chain) appears in the sequencing data of a study of immune evolution from preneoplasia to lung adenocarcinoma. Across the study: HLA loss of heterozygosity: over 5.5% AIS, approximately 15% MIA, over 25% ADC, none AAH.

As for this clone: Other DNA sequences in this sample translate to the same CDR3.

Between about 2014 and 2018, patients underwent resection in Japan or China. Premalignant or tumor cells were enriched by macro-dissection after pathologic assessment. Method: immunoSEQ multiplex PCR; TCRdb's copy keeps in-frame clones and lacks some. The sample lists 30,000 to 45,000 clones, roughly 68% occurring once. This TCR was sampled from a person in their 60s with lung adenocarcinoma. Sequences were obtained from FFPE invasive lung adenocarcinoma tissue.

The CDR3 bases are TGTGCCAGCAGTCTGCCAGGGGGCTACGAGCAGTACTTC. As protein: CASSLPGGYEQYF. This chain connects TRBV28 to TRBJ2-7; TRBD1 matches 7 bases. The CDR3 spans 13 residues. CDR1 MDHEN and CDR2 SYDVKM come from the germline V gene. V lost 5 bases, J lost 3 bases, and 4 bases stayed unmatched.